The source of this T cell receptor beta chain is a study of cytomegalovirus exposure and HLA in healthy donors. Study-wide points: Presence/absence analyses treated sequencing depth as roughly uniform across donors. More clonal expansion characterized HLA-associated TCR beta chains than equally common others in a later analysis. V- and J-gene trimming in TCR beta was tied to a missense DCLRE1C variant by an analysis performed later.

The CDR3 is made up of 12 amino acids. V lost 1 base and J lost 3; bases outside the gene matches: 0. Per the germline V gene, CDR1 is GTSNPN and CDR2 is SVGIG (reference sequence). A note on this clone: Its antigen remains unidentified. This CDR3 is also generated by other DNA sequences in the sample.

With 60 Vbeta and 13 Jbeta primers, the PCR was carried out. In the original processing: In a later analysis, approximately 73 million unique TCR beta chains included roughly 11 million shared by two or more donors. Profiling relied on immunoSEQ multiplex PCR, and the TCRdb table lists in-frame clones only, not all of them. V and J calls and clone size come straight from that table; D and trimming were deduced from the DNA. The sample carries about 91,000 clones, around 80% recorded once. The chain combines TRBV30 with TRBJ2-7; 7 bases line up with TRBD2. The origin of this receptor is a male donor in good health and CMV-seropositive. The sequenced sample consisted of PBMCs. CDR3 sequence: CAWSGGGYEQYF. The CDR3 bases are TGTGCCTGGAGTGGGGGGGGCTACGAGCAGTACTTC.